The sequence of this T cell receptor (beta chain) was determined in a study of blood T cells in healthy people across ages. Study-level findings and limits: A roughly linear age-dependent decrease characterized TCR beta diversity per million T cells. From one million sequenced T cells, diversity estimates were lower bounds.

For every donor, a draw yielded approximately 9.9 milliliters of peripheral blood. No fewer than 5 micrograms of total RNA were isolated from every sample. Alongside a J-beta primer mix, a sample-barcoded 5' primer served in a second PCR lasting about 7 to 12 cycles. TCRdb re-analysed the 5' RACE reads in MiXCR, keeping a single row per CDR3 protein. Of 1.5 million to 2 million distinct CDR3 sequences listed, roughly 43% are singletons. With respect to this clonotype: Its antigen is not known.

Germline assignment: CDR1 SEHNR and CDR2 FQNEAQ (reference sequence). CDR3 size: 20 residues. The trim removed 5 bases at V and 1 base at J, leaving 20 bases unmatched. The sequencing sample was made of blood. The chain links TRBV7-9 to TRBJ2-5, with 9 nucleotides matching TRBD1. This sequence was found in a human donor in good health. The DNA for the CDR3 is TGTGCCAGCAGCCAAACGGGACAGGGTAGCTTTGGGGCCATCCAAGAGACCCAGTACTTC. This sequence encodes CASSQTGQGSFGAIQETQYF. Full variable domain (missing parts from reference TRBV7-9 and TRBJ2-5): DTGVSQNPRHKITKRGQNVTFRCDPISEHNRLYWYRQTLGQGPEFLTYFQNEAQLEKSRLLSDRFSAERPKGSFSTLEIQRTEQGDSAMYLCASSQTGQGSFGAIQETQYFGPGTRLLVL.